Listed here are 11 T cell receptor beta chains from one sample, sequenced in a study of blood T cell repertoires in COVID-19. Assay: immunoSEQ multiplex PCR; the TCRdb copy retains only in-frame clones and omits some. The sample lists over 250,000 clones; approximately 90% were seen once. The sample consisted of peripheral blood. The receptors shown here come from a woman in her 40s who had recovered from COVID-19.

In nucleotides, the CDR3 is TGTGCCAGCAGAGTAACCGGGACAGGGGTATATGGCTACACCTTC. This translates into CASRVTGTGVYGYTF. The chain is built from TRBV14 and TRBJ1-2, with 10 bases that match TRBD1. The CDR3 is 15 amino acids. In germline, CDR1 is SGHDN, CDR2 FVKESK. The trim removed 6 bases at V and 5 bases at J, leaving 9 bases unmatched.

The chain is built from TRBV7-9 and TRBJ2-7; possibly TRBD1 for D (6 bases). Germline V CDR1 and CDR2: SEHNR, FQNEAQ (reference sequence). CDR3 length: 13 amino acids. V shed 4 bases and J shed 6 bases, with 13 bases lying between them. CDR3 in DNA: TGTGCCAGCAGCTCTCTGGGGGCTGGCGAGCAGTACTTC. Its protein product is CASSSLGAGEQYF.

The chain is built from TRBV29-1 and TRBJ1-1, with TRBD1 identical over 9 bases. Per the germline V gene, CDR1 is SQVTM and CDR2 is ANQGSEA. Trimming at V came to 7 bases and at J to 11 bases, leaving 11 bases not matched to a gene. The CDR3 has 12 residues. Written as DNA, the CDR3 is TGCAGCGGCCTTCTGGACAGGGGATCGGCTTTCTTT. This codes for CSGLLDRGSAFF.

For this clone: Other nucleotide sequences from this sample produce the same CDR3. V gene TRBV7-2 combines with J gene TRBJ1-5; no reliable D call. The germline V gene has CDR1 SGHTA and CDR2 FQGNSA. Trimming took 5 bases from V and 0 from J, leaving 8 bases between them. This CDR3 region has 14 residues. CDR3 sequence reads: CASSPPGSNQPQHF. CDR3 bases: TGTGCCAGCAGCCCGCCCGGTAGCAATCAGCCCCAGCATTTT.

V gene TRBV13 combines with J gene TRBJ1-1; TRBD1 matches 7 bases. V lost 0 bases, J lost 1 base, and 2 bases stayed unmatched. The CDR3 is 15 residues long. The germline gives CDR1 PRHDT, CDR2 FYEKMQ (reference sequence). CDR3 in DNA: TGTGCCAGCAGCTTAGGGGACAGGAGGAACACTGAAGCTTTCTTT. Its protein product is CASSLGDRRNTEAFF.

The chain recombines TRBV7-9 with TRBJ1-2, with 7 positions matching TRBD1. Germline CDR1 is SEHNR and CDR2 is FQNEAQ (reference sequence). This CDR3 has 14 amino acids. V lost 5 bases to trimming and J lost 3 bases; unmatched junction nucleotides: 6. The CDR3 loop is CASSPYRGDYGYTF. The CDR3, as DNA: TGTGCCAGCAGCCCCTACAGGGGAGACTATGGCTACACCTTC.

This clone appeared once. The chain recombines TRBV7-2 with TRBJ2-1, with D possibly being TRBD1 (6 bases). This CDR3 comprises 15 residues. The V gene's germline CDR1 is SGHTA and CDR2 FQGNSA. V shed 5 bases and J shed 2 bases, with 13 bases lying between them. CDR3 residues: CASSPTRGTYNEQFF. The DNA of the CDR3 is TGTGCCAGCAGCCCCACCAGGGGTACCTACAATGAGCAGTTCTTC.

The chain combines TRBV27 with TRBJ2-2; D is undetermined. V gave up 6 bases and J gave up 7 bases, with 15 bases separating them. CDR1 is MNHEY and CDR2 is SMNVEV in the germline V gene (reference sequence). The CDR3 has 14 residues. CDR3 in DNA: TGTGCCAGCAGCCCCCTGTACCCCGGCGGGGAGCTGTTTTTT. Translating gives CASSPLYPGGELFF.

This chain links TRBV13 with TRBJ2-3, with 14 bases lining up with TRBD2. This CDR3 has 17 amino acids. J lost 1 base, V lost 4 bases, and 4 bases had no gene match. Germline CDR1 reads PRHDT; CDR2 reads FYEKMQ (reference sequence). CDR3 in amino acids: CASSSGTSGGRTDTQYF. Here the CDR3 DNA reads TGTGCCAGCAGCTCCGGGACTAGCGGGGGACGCACAGATACGCAGTATTTT. The full variable domain, with the rest looked up from reference TRBV13 and TRBJ2-3, is AAGVIQSPRHLIKEKRETATLKCYPIPRHDTVYWYQQGPGQDPQFLISFYEKMQSDKGSIPDRFSAQQFSDYHSELNMSSLELGDSALYFCASSSGTSGGRTDTQYFGPGTRLTVL.

This CDR3 reads CASSEGTVNQPQHF. CDR3 nucleotide sequence: TGTGCCAGCAGCGAGGGGACAGTGAATCAGCCCCAGCATTTT. This sequence joins TRBV6-2 or TRBV6-3 and TRBJ1-5, with TRBD1 matching 7 bases. J lost 4 bases, V lost 6 bases, and 6 bases had no gene match. The CDR3 spans 14 residues. Germline CDR1 is MNHEY and CDR2 is SVGEGT.

The gene calls are TRBV19 and TRBJ1-1; D is perhaps TRBD1 (5 bases). Germline-derived CDR1 and CDR2 are LNHDA and SQIVND (reference sequence). The CDR3 has 13 amino acids. Trimming removed 7 bases at V and 11 bases at J, with 20 bases between. The DNA of the CDR3 is TGTGCCAGTACCCCTCCCGGGGGTCCGAGGGCTTTCTTT. Translating gives CASTPPGGPRAFF.